The sequence of this T cell receptor beta chain was determined in a study of blood T cell repertoires in COVID-19. Study information: Samples taken during acute and convalescent COVID-19 were collected in the United States, Italy and Spain.

Authors' analysis steps: Amplification of reference gene primers was used by the study to estimate nucleated cell counts. Produced via immunoSEQ multiplex PCR; TCRdb's table is partial and in-frame only. D and trimming come from the DNA, and the V and J calls and clone size come from that table. The profile shows under 200,000 clones, around nine tenths of them singletons. Those enrolled, adults aged about 18 to 89 years, came from some 23 US areas. The study counted Cohort 3 donors as recovered given two negative PCRs, clearance, or symptom resolution. This sequence originates from a woman under 30 who had recovered from COVID-19. The sequenced material came from PBMCs or T cells enriched from blood (not recorded which).

CDR3 DNA: TGTGCCAGCAGTCCTCTGGGACAGCTTCTTTCTGGCTACACCTTC. Its translation: CASSPLGQLLSGYTF. The V and J genes are TRBV27 and TRBJ1-2; 7 bases are shared with TRBD1. The V segment lost 5 bases and the J segment 7 bases; nucleotides outside the gene matches: 13. The CDR3 loop spans 15 amino acids. CDR1 and CDR2 from the germline V gene are MNHEY and SMNVEV (reference sequence).